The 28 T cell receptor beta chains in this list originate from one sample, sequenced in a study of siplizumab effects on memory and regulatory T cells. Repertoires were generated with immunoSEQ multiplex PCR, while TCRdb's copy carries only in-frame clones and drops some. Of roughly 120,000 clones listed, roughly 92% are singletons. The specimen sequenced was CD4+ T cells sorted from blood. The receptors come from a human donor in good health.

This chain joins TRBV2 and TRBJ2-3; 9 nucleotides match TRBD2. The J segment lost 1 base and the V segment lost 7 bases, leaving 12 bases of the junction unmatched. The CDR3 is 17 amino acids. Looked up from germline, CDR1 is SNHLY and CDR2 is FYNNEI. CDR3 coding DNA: TGTGCCAGCATCAAACAACCGGGACTAGCCGGCACAGATACGCAGTATTTT. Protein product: CASIKQPGLAGTDTQYF.

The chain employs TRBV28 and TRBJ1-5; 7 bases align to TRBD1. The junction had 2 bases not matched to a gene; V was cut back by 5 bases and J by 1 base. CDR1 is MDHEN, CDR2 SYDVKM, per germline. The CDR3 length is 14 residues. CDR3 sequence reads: CASSRTGSNQPQHF. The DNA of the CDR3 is TGTGCCAGCAGTCGGACAGGAAGCAATCAGCCCCAGCATTTT.

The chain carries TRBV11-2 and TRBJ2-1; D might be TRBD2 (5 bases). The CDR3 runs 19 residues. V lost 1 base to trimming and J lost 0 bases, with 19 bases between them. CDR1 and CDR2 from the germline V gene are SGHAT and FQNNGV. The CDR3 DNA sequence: TGTGCCAGCAGCTTAGCAGGACTTAGCGCTACTCGCTCCTACAATGAGCAGTTCTTC. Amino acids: CASSLAGLSATRSYNEQFF.

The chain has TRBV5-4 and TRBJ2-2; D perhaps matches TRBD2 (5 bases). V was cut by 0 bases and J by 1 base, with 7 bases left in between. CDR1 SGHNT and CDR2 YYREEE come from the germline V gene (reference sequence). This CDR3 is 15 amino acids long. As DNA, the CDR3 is TGTGCCAGCAGCTTGGGGACTTTGAACACCGGGGAGCTGTTTTTT. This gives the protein CASSLGTLNTGELFF.

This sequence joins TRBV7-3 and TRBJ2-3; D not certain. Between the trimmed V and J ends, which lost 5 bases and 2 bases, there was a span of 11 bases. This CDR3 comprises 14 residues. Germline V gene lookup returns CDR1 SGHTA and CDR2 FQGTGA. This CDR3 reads CASSPRAHTDTQYF. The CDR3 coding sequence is TGTGCCAGCAGCCCTCGTGCCCACACAGATACGCAGTATTTT.

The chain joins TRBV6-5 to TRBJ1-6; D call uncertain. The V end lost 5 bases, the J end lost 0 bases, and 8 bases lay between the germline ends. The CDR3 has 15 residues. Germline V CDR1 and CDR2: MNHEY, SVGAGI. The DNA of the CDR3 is TGTGCCAGCAGTACAGCGAGCTCCTATAATTCACCCCTCCACTTT. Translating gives CASSTASSYNSPLHF.

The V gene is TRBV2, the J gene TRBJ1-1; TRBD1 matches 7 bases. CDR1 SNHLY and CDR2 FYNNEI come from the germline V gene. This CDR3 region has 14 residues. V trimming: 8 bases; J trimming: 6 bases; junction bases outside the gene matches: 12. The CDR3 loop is CASYGNGRGSEAFF. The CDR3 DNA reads TGTGCCAGCTATGGGAACGGCAGGGGGTCTGAAGCTTTCTTT.

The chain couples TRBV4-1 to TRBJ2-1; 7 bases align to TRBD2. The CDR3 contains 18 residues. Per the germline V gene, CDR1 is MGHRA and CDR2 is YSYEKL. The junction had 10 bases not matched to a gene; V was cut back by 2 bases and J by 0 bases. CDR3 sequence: CASSQLGLAAISYNEQFF. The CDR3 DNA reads TGCGCCAGCAGCCAACTCGGGCTAGCGGCAATCTCCTACAATGAGCAGTTCTTC.

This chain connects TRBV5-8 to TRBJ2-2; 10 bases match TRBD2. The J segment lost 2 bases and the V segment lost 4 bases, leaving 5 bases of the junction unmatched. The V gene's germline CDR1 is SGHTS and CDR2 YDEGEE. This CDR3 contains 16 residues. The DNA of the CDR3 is TGTGCCAGCAGCCGAGGGACTAGCGCTAACACCGGGGAGCTGTTTTTT. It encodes CASSRGTSANTGELFF.

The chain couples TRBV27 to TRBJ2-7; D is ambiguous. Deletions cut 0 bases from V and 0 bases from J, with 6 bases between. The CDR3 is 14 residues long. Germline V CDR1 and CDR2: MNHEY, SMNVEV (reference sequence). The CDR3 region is CASSLSTASYEQYF. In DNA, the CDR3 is TGTGCCAGCAGTTTATCGACTGCCTCCTACGAGCAGTACTTC.

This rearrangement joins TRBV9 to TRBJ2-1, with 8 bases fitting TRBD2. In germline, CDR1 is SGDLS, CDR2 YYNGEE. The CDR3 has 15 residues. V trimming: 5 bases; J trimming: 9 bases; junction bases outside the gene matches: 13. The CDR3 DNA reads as TGTGCCAGCAGTGAAGCGGGAGAATCTGGTAGTGAGCAGTTCTTC. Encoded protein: CASSEAGESGSEQFF.

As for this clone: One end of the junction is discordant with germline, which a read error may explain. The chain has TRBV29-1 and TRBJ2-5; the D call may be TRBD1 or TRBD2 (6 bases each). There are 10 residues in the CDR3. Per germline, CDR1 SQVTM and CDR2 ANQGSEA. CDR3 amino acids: CAGQIGTQYF. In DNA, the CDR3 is TGTGCGGGACAAATAGGGACCCAGTACTTC.

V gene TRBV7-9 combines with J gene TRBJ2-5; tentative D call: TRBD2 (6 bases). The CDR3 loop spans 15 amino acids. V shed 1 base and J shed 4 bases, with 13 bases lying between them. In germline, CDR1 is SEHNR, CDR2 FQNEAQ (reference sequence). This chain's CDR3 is CASSLDVVGRETQYF. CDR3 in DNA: TGTGCCAGCAGCTTAGATGTTGTCGGGAGAGAGACCCAGTACTTC.

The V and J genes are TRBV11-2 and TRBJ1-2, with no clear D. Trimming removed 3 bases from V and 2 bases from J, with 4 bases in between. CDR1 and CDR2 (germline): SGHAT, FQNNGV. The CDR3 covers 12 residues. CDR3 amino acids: CASSLDNYGYTF. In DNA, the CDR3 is TGTGCCAGCAGCTTGGACAACTATGGCTACACCTTC.

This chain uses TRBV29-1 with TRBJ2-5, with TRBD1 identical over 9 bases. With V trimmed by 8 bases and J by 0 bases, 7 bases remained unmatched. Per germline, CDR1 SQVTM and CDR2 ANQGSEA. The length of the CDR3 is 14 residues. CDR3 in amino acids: CSLLGQGHQETQYF. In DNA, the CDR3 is TGCAGCTTACTAGGACAGGGGCACCAAGAGACCCAGTACTTC.

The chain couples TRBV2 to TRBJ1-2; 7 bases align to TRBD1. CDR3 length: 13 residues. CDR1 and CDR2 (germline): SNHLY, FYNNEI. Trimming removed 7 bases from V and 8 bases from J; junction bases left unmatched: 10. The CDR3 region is CASTRDRENGYTF. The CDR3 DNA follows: TGTGCCAGCACTCGAGACAGGGAGAACGGCTACACCTTC.

The CDR3 nucleotides are TGCGCCAGCAGCCTAGAGGTAGCGGGGTCCTACGAGCAGTACTTC. Translated: CASSLEVAGSYEQYF. The chain links TRBV4-1 to TRBJ2-7; 8 nucleotides line up with TRBD2. The CDR3 is 15 amino acids. V dropped 4 bases and J dropped 1; count of bases not matched to a gene: 6. Germline values: CDR1 MGHRA, CDR2 YSYEKL.

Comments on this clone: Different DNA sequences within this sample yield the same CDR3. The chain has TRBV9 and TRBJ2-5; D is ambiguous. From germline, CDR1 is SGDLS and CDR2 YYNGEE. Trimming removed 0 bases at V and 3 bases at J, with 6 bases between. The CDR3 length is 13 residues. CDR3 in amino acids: CASSVGGKETQYF. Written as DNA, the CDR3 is TGTGCCAGCAGCGTAGGAGGAAAAGAGACCCAGTACTTC.

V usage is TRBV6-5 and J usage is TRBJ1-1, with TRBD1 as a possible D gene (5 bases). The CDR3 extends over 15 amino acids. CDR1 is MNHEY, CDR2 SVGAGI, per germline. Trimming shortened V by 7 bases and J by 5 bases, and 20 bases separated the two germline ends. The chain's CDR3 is CASTIRTGGITEAFF. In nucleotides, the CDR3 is TGTGCCAGCACCATTCGCACCGGGGGAATTACTGAAGCTTTCTTT.

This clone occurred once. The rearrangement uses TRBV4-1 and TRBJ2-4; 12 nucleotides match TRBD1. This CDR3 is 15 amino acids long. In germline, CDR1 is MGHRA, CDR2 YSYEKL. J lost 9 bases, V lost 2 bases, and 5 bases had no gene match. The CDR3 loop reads CASSQPGQGAVIQYF. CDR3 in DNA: TGCGCCAGCAGCCAACCGGGACAGGGGGCTGTCATTCAGTACTTC.

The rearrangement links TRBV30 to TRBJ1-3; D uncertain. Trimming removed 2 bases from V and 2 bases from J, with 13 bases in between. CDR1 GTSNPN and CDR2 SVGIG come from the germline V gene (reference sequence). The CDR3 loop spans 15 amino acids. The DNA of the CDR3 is TGTGCCTGGAGTATGGGCCCTATGACTGGAAACACCATATATTTT. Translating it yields CAWSMGPMTGNTIYF.

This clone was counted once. The CDR3 coding sequence is TGCGCCAGCAGCCCCGGAGGCCCCCTCCGCAATGAGCAGTTCTTC. This gives the protein CASSPGGPLRNEQFF. The genes are TRBV5-1 and TRBJ2-1, with a possible D match to TRBD2 (5 bases). The CDR3 covers 15 residues. Trimming stripped 4 bases from V and 6 bases from J, with 17 bases between. CDR1 is SGHRS and CDR2 is YFSETQ in the germline V gene.

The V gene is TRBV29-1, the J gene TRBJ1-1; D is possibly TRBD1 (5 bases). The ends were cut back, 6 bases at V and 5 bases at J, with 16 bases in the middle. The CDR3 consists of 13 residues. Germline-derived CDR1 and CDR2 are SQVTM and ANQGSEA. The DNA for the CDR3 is TGCAGCGTGAGGGGTTCCCTCCTTACTGAAGCTTTCTTT. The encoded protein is CSVRGSLLTEAFF. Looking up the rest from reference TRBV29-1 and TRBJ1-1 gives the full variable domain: SAVISQKPSRDICQRGTSLTIQCQVDSQVTMMFWYRQQPGQSLTLIATANQGSEATYESGFVIDKFPISRPNLTFSTLTVSNMSPEDSSIYLCSVRGSLLTEAFFGQGTRLTVV.

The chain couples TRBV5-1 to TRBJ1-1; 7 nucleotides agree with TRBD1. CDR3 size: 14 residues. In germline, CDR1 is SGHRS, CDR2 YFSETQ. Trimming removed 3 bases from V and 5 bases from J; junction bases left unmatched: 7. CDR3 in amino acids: CASSSDRVQTEAFF. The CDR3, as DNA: TGCGCCAGCAGCTCCGACAGGGTTCAGACTGAAGCTTTCTTT.

CDR3 residues: CASSVGDRVPSGYTF. The CDR3 DNA reads TGCGCCAGCAGCGTGGGGGACAGGGTCCCCAGTGGCTACACCTTC. The chain combines TRBV5-1 with TRBJ1-2; 9 nucleotides line up with TRBD1. Per germline, CDR1 SGHRS and CDR2 YFSETQ. With 4 bases clipped from V and 7 bases from J, the junction kept 11 bases outside the gene matches. The CDR3 length is 15 residues.

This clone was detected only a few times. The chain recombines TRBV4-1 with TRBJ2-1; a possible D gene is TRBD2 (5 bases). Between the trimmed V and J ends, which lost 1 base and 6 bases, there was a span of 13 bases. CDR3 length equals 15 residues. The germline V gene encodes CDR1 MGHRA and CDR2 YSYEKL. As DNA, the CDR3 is TGCGCCAGCAGCCAAGGGTGGACGGAGGCCAATGAGCAGTTCTTC. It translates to CASSQGWTEANEQFF.

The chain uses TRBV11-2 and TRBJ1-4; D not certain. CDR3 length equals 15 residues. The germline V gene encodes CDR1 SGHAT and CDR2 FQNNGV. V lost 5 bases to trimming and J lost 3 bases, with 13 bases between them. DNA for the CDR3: TGTGCCAGCAGCCCGGCGGGGAGGTCTAATGAAAAACTGTTTTTT. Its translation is CASSPAGRSNEKLFF.

CDR3 protein: CASSRLAGDHSYNEQFF. CDR3 DNA sequence: TGCGCCAGCTCCAGACTAGCGGGGGACCACTCCTACAATGAGCAGTTCTTC. This chain uses TRBV5-1 with TRBJ2-1; 12 nucleotides line up with TRBD2. V shed 7 bases and J 0 bases; nucleotides not matched to a gene: 8. This CDR3 has 17 amino acids. The V gene's germline CDR1 is SGHRS and CDR2 YFSETQ.